This T cell receptor beta chain was retrieved from a study of blood T cells in healthy people across ages. Sample-barcoded 5' priming and a J-beta primer mix drove a second PCR of roughly 7 to 11 cycles. Each CDR3 protein gets one entry after TCRdb re-called the 5' RACE reads with MiXCR. The repertoire includes 790,000 or so distinct CDR3 sequences, roughly three fifths of them detected once, and 20% to 30% sits in the top ten. V was pared by 6 bases and J by 2 bases, with 13 bases between. Per germline, CDR1 MDHEN and CDR2 SYDVKM. The CDR3 spans 14 residues. This sequence originates from a man aged 35 to 55 in good health. Sequenced sample: blood. J is TRBJ1-2 and V is TRBV28; D unresolved. Written as DNA, the CDR3 is TGTGCCAGCAGCGAAATTGGGGTAAACTATGGCTACACCTTC. Translation gives CASSEIGVNYGYTF.